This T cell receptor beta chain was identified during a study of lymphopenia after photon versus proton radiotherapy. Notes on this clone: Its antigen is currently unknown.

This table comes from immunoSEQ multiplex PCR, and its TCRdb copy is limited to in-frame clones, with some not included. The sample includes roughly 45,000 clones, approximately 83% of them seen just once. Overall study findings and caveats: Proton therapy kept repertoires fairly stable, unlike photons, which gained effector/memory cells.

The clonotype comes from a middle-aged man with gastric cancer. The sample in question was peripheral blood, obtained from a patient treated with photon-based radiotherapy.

The CDR3 DNA sequence: TGTGCCAGCAGGCCGGGACAGGCGTACAACGAGCAGTACTTC. It specifies CASRPGQAYNEQYF. J is TRBJ2-7 and V is TRBV7-3, with 8 bases that match TRBD1. After removal of 6 bases from V and 5 bases from J, the junction contained 9 bases not matched to a gene. This CDR3 has 14 amino acids. Per germline, CDR1 SGHTA and CDR2 FQGTGA.